These 23 T cell receptor beta chains share one sample of origin, sequenced in a study of cytomegalovirus exposure and HLA in healthy donors. Both 60 Vbeta primers and 13 Jbeta primers went into the PCR. The repertoire was sequenced with immunoSEQ multiplex PCR; TCRdb's copy has only in-frame clones and lacks some. This repertoire shows roughly 180,000 clones, 80% to 90% found once; its top ten account for 2.4%. The source material was PBMCs. The receptors shown here come from a male donor in good health and CMV-seronegative.

This clone showed up just a few times. The CDR3 protein is CASSYSTGANEKLFF. Here the CDR3 DNA reads TGTGCCAGCAGTTACTCCACAGGGGCTAATGAAAAACTGTTTTTT. The chain joins TRBV6-5 to TRBJ1-4, with TRBD1 matching over 7 bases. The CDR3 has 15 amino acids. V trimming: 0 bases; J trimming: 3 bases; junction bases outside the gene matches: 1. From germline, CDR1 is MNHEY and CDR2 SVGAGI.

The rearrangement joins TRBV2 to TRBJ2-7; D perhaps matches TRBD1 (5 bases). Germline V gene sequence: CDR1 SNHLY, CDR2 FYNNEI. Trimming removed 1 base at V and 0 bases at J, with 10 bases between. This CDR3 has 15 residues. The CDR3 here is CASSEGGAYSYEQYF. The CDR3 bases are TGTGCCAGCAGTGAAGGGGGCGCATACTCCTACGAGCAGTACTTC. The whole variable domain, filled in from reference TRBV2 and TRBJ2-7, reads EPEVTQTPSHQVTQMGQEVILRCVPISNHLYFYWYRQILGQKVEFLVSFYNNEISEKSEIFDDQFSVERPDGSNFTLKIRSTKLEDSAMYFCASSEGGAYSYEQYFGPGTRLTVT.

The chain is built from TRBV5-6 and TRBJ2-7, with D possibly matching TRBD1 (5 bases). V lost 2 bases, J lost 6 bases, and 12 bases lay in between. The CDR3 is 13 residues long. Per the germline V gene, CDR1 is SGHDT and CDR2 is YYEEEE. CDR3 nucleotides: TGTGCCAGCAGCTTAGGGGCGGCGTCCGAGCAGTACTTC. Its protein is CASSLGAASEQYF.

The chain links TRBV2 to TRBJ2-3; 14 nucleotides align to TRBD2. CDR3 length equals 16 residues. The V gene's germline CDR1 is SNHLY and CDR2 FYNNEI. Germline trimming cut 8 bases from V and 4 bases from J; bases unmatched to any gene: 8. As DNA, the CDR3 is TGTGCCAGCGGCTCCGGGACTAGCGGGGGTTCAGATACGCAGTATTTT. This codes for CASGSGTSGGSDTQYF.

This chain connects TRBV28 to TRBJ1-2; 9 nucleotides align to TRBD1. J gave up 6 bases and V 5 bases, and 13 bases lay outside the gene matches. CDR1 and CDR2 from the germline V gene are MDHEN and SYDVKM. The CDR3 spans 16 residues. For the CDR3, the DNA is TGTGCCAGCAGTCGAAGCCGCGGGACAGGGTCGGATGGCTACACCTTC. This translates into CASSRSRGTGSDGYTF.

The chain links TRBV27 to TRBJ1-2, with TRBD1 identical over 10 bases. The CDR3 is 16 residues long. The V gene end was trimmed by 5 bases and the J gene end by 4 bases; junction bases not matched to a gene: 10. Looked up from germline, CDR1 is MNHEY and CDR2 is SMNVEV (reference sequence). The CDR3 coding sequence is TGTGCCAGCAGTCTAAGGGGGGACAGGGGCGGCTATGGCTACACCTTC. Its protein is CASSLRGDRGGYGYTF.

This rearrangement joins TRBV5-1 to TRBJ2-7; the D gene is possibly TRBD1 (6 bases). CDR3 length equals 14 residues. CDR1 SGHRS and CDR2 YFSETQ come from the germline V gene. V gave up 3 bases and J gave up 2 bases, with 12 bases separating them. The CDR3 region has the DNA TGCGCCAGCAGCTCGGGCAGGGGACCCTACGAGCAGTACTTC. This gives the protein CASSSGRGPYEQYF.

The CDR3 DNA follows: TGTGCCAGCAGCTTGGAGCGACTAGCGGGGGGCCCAGATACGCAGTATTTT. Translation: CASSLERLAGGPDTQYF. The chain is built from TRBV5-4 and TRBJ2-3, with 13 positions matching TRBD2. The CDR3 length is 17 residues. The J segment lost 4 bases and the V segment lost 0 bases, leaving 5 bases of the junction unmatched. CDR1 is SGHNT and CDR2 is YYREEE in the germline V gene (reference sequence).

The chain employs TRBV2 and TRBJ2-7; tentative D call: TRBD1 (6 bases). From germline, CDR1 is SNHLY and CDR2 FYNNEI. V was pared by 1 base and J by 3 bases, with 10 bases between. The CDR3 has 14 amino acids. The CDR3 DNA reads TGTGCCAGCAGTGAAGGACAGGTGTACTACGAGCAGTACTTC. Residues: CASSEGQVYYEQYF.

The chain uses TRBV6-5 and TRBJ1-1; D gene unclear. Germline CDR1 and CDR2: MNHEY and SVGAGI. This CDR3 comprises 13 residues. With 0 bases removed from V and 0 bases from J, the gap between germline ends came to 2 bases. The CDR3 loop reads CASSYSLNTEAFF. In DNA form, the CDR3 reads TGTGCCAGCAGTTACTCCTTGAACACTGAAGCTTTCTTT.

The rearrangement uses TRBV7-8 and TRBJ2-2; 9 bases agree with TRBD2. The CDR3 totals 17 residues. Germline CDR1 reads SGHVS; CDR2 reads FQNEAQ. V lost 0 bases to trimming and J lost 8 bases; unmatched junction nucleotides: 10. CDR3 nucleotides: TGTGCCAGCAGCTTAGCGATTAGCGGGAGTCTTTCAGGGGAGCTGTTTTTT. Translation: CASSLAISGSLSGELFF. The whole variable domain, filled in from reference TRBV7-8 and TRBJ2-2, reads GAGVSQSPRYKVAKRGQDVALRCDPISGHVSLFWYQQALGQGPEFLTYFQNEAQLDKSGLPSDRFFAERPEGSVSTLKIQRTQQEDSAVYLCASSLAISGSLSGELFFGEGSRLTVL.

This sequence joins TRBV4-2 and TRBJ2-7; 16 positions agree with TRBD2. Germline CDR1 and CDR2: LGHNA and YNFKEQ. V was clipped by 3 bases and J by 4 bases; unmatched bases: 9. The CDR3 spans 18 residues. For the CDR3, the DNA is TGTGCCAGCAGCCAGGGGACTAGCGGGAGGGCGATTGTATACGAGCAGTACTTC. It specifies CASSQGTSGRAIVYEQYF.

J is TRBJ2-2 and V is TRBV13; D is perhaps TRBD2 (7 bases). The CDR3 spans 20 residues. V gave up 0 bases and J gave up 4 bases, with 24 bases separating them. Germline V gene lookup returns CDR1 PRHDT and CDR2 FYEKMQ (reference sequence). The CDR3 here is CASSLGPRGRPQTITGELFF. The CDR3 region has the DNA TGTGCCAGCAGCTTAGGCCCGCGGGGGCGCCCCCAGACGATCACCGGGGAGCTGTTTTTT. Combining the CDR3 with reference TRBV13 and TRBJ2-2 gives the whole variable domain AAGVIQSPRHLIKEKRETATLKCYPIPRHDTVYWYQQGPGQDPQFLISFYEKMQSDKGSIPDRFSAQQFSDYHSELNMSSLELGDSALYFCASSLGPRGRPQTITGELFFGEGSRLTVL.

The rearrangement links TRBV5-4 to TRBJ2-7; 9 bases agree with TRBD1. CDR1 and CDR2 from the germline V gene are SGHNT and YYREEE (reference sequence). The CDR3 length is 14 residues. The trim removed 4 bases at V and 3 bases at J, leaving 5 bases unmatched. In nucleotides, the CDR3 is TGTGCCAGCAGCCCCGGGACAGGGCTCTACGAGCAGTACTTC. This translates into CASSPGTGLYEQYF.

The chain carries TRBV15 and TRBJ1-2; 10 bases are a match to TRBD1. CDR1 LNHNV and CDR2 YYDKDF come from the germline V gene (reference sequence). The CDR3 has 17 amino acids. With V trimmed by 7 bases and J by 0 bases, 11 bases remained unmatched. CDR3 in DNA: TGTGCCACCACCACGGACAGGGACAGGGGAGCTAACTATGGCTACACCTTC. As protein: CATTTDRDRGANYGYTF. The full variable domain, rest sourced from reference TRBV15 and TRBJ1-2, is DAMVIQNPRYQVTQFGKPVTLSCSQTLNHNVMYWYQQKSSQAPKLLFHYYDKDFNNEADTPDNFQSRRPNTSFCFLDIRSPGLGDTAMYLCATTTDRDRGANYGYTFGSGTRLTVV.

The chain recombines TRBV30 with TRBJ2-7; 11 nucleotides agree with TRBD1. CDR1 is GTSNPN and CDR2 is SVGIG in the germline V gene (reference sequence). Germline trimming cut 1 base from V and 2 bases from J; bases unmatched to any gene: 1. The CDR3 consists of 14 residues. In DNA form, the CDR3 reads TGTGCCTGGAGTGAGGACAGGGGGCCCTACGAGCAGTACTTC. Its translation is CAWSEDRGPYEQYF.

For this clone: Other DNA sequences in the same sample also yield this CDR3. The chain links TRBV5-1 to TRBJ2-1, with 13 bases lining up with TRBD2. V gave up 2 bases and J gave up 4 bases; unmatched junction bases: 3. Per germline, CDR1 SGHRS and CDR2 YFSETQ. This CDR3 has 16 amino acids. CDR3 nucleotides: TGCGCCAGCAGCTTCGGACTAGCGGGAGTATACAATGAGCAGTTCTTC. Translation: CASSFGLAGVYNEQFF.

V usage is TRBV25-1 and J usage is TRBJ1-2, with 7 bases matching TRBD1. The CDR3 length is 15 residues. With 4 bases clipped from V and 0 bases from J, the junction kept 5 bases outside the gene matches. Germline CDR1 is MGHDK and CDR2 is SYGVNS. Here the CDR3 reads CASSGSGTANYGYTF. DNA for the CDR3: TGTGCCAGCAGTGGTTCCGGGACAGCTAACTATGGCTACACCTTC.

This chain joins TRBV6-5 and TRBJ2-3, with TRBD2 matching 11 bases. The CDR3 has 16 residues. With 2 bases clipped from V and 3 bases from J, the junction kept 4 bases outside the gene matches. Germline CDR1 is MNHEY and CDR2 is SVGAGI. CDR3 sequence (DNA): TGTGCCAGCAGTTACACCCGACTAGCGGGAACAGATACGCAGTATTTT. It codes for CASSYTRLAGTDTQYF.

The chain employs TRBV27 and TRBJ2-7, with D hard to call. Germline CDR1 reads MNHEY; CDR2 reads SMNVEV (reference sequence). Trimming cost V 5 bases and J 2 bases, with 10 bases left between them. CDR3 length: 13 residues. This CDR3 is CASSLTLTYEQYF. DNA for the CDR3: TGTGCCAGCAGTCTAACCCTTACCTACGAGCAGTACTTC.

This chain links TRBV6-5 with TRBJ2-5; TRBD2 matches at 7 bases. V shed 4 bases, J shed 5 bases, and the junction held 10 bases outside the gene matches. The CDR3 has 15 residues. Germline-derived CDR1 and CDR2 are MNHEY and SVGAGI. The CDR3 is CASSFRTSSVETQYF. CDR3 bases: TGTGCCAGCAGTTTCAGGACTAGTTCGGTGGAGACCCAGTACTTC.

The rearrangement uses TRBV5-1 and TRBJ2-2, with D maybe TRBD1 (5 bases). The CDR3 length is 14 residues. Trimming left V 7 bases short and J 0 bases short, with 10 bases between. Germline CDR1 reads SGHRS; CDR2 reads YFSETQ. The DNA for the CDR3 is TGCGCCAGCCCCTGGGGCGCGAACACCGGGGAGCTGTTTTTT. Residues: CASPWGANTGELFF.

The sample holds a few counts of this clone. The chain links TRBV5-1 to TRBJ2-7; 13 positions match TRBD2. This CDR3 has 14 residues. CDR1 and CDR2 from the germline V gene are SGHRS and YFSETQ. V lost 5 bases, J lost 4 bases, and 3 bases stayed unmatched. Here the CDR3 DNA reads TGCGCCAGCAGACCGGGACTAGCGGGGTACGAGCAGTACTTC. It encodes CASRPGLAGYEQYF.